A selection of T cell receptor beta chains follows, all from one sample in a study of T cell changes during pregnancy in multiple sclerosis. Libraries were prepared by immunoSEQ multiplex PCR; TCRdb keeps only in-frame clonotypes and omits some of them. The sample includes roughly 87,000 clones, 91% of them seen just once. Sample: PBMCs, taken in the first trimester of pregnancy. The source is a female donor in good health, serving as a control in a pregnancy study. Some clones in this sample may be carry-over from other donors' samples. Both conserved end residues are part of each CDR3. D genes are given only for firm matches. Where a row states a size, it is once, few, many or the class of an expanded clone; other rows omit it.

j_call: TRBJ1-2
v_call: TRBV5-1
clone_size: NA
d_call: TRBD1
cdr3_nt: TGCGCCAGCAGCTCGCTTCGGACAGGGAACTATGGCTACACCTTC
cdr3_aa: CASSSLRTGNYGYTF

j_call: TRBJ1-4
v_call: TRBV4-1
clone_size: NA
d_call: NA
cdr3_nt: TGCGCCAGCAGCCAAGTCGGAGGAGTAGGGGAAAAACTGTTTTTT
cdr3_aa: CASSQVGGVGEKLFF

j_call: TRBJ2-7
v_call: TRBV5-1
clone_size: NA
d_call: TRBD1
cdr3_nt: TGCGCCAGCAGCTTGAGGACAGGTGACTACGAGCAGTACTTC
cdr3_aa: CASSLRTGDYEQYF

j_call: TRBJ2-3
v_call: TRBV19
clone_size: NA
d_call: TRBD2
cdr3_nt: TGTGCCAGTAGTTCCTCTAGCGGGGAAGATACGCAGTATTTT
cdr3_aa: CASSSSSGEDTQYF

j_call: TRBJ2-7
v_call: TRBV21-1
clone_size: NA
d_call: NA
cdr3_nt: TGTGCCAGCAGCCTCCCTGGTAACAGAAGCGGTCTTTACTCCTACGAGCAGTACTTC
cdr3_aa: CASSLPGNRSGLYSYEQYF

j_call: TRBJ1-6
v_call: TRBV5-1
clone_size: NA
d_call: NA
cdr3_nt: TGCGCCAGCAGCACCCGACAGGCCGACGCGGTTTCACCCCTCCACTTT
cdr3_aa: CASSTRQADAVSPLHF

j_call: TRBJ2-3
v_call: TRBV2
clone_size: NA
d_call: NA
cdr3_nt: TGTGCCAGCAGTGCTGGAGGGCCCGCACAGGATACGCAGTATTTT
cdr3_aa: CASSAGGPAQDTQYF

j_call: TRBJ1-3
v_call: TRBV27
clone_size: once
d_call: NA
cdr3_nt: TGTGCCAGCAGTCCCTCCCGGTCAGGGCTTCCCTCTGGAAACACCATATATTTT
cdr3_aa: CASSPSRSGLPSGNTIYF

j_call: TRBJ1-4
v_call: TRBV6-1
clone_size: NA
d_call: TRBD1
cdr3_nt: TGTGCCAGCAGTGCCGGTGACAGGGGGCTCGCAGGGTCGAAATTCGAAAAACTGTTTTTT
cdr3_aa: CASSAGDRGLAGSKFEKLFF

j_call: TRBJ2-3
v_call: TRBV7-3
clone_size: NA
d_call: TRBD2
cdr3_nt: TGTGCCAGCAGCTTAGGGATAGCGGGAGCGGTGGGTACGCAGTATTTT
cdr3_aa: CASSLGIAGAVGTQYF

j_call: TRBJ1-1
v_call: TRBV28
clone_size: NA
d_call: NA
cdr3_nt: TGTGCCAGCAGTTTATTGGGCAGGGAGGGAACTGAAGCTTTCTTT
cdr3_aa: CASSLLGREGTEAFF

j_call: TRBJ2-7
v_call: TRBV5-1
clone_size: once
d_call: NA
cdr3_nt: TGCGCCAGCAGCTTGGTTTCCGGGGGGCTCAACGCCTACGAGCAGTACTTC
cdr3_aa: CASSLVSGGLNAYEQYF

j_call: TRBJ2-7
v_call: TRBV7-9
clone_size: NA
d_call: TRBD1
cdr3_nt: TGTGCCAGCAGCTCACAACCAGGGGGCCACGAGCAGTACTTC
cdr3_aa: CASSSQPGGHEQYF

j_call: TRBJ2-5
v_call: TRBV5-1
clone_size: NA
d_call: TRBD1
cdr3_nt: TGCGCCAGCAGGAGACAGGGCTTTTCCCAAGAGACCCAGTACTTC
cdr3_aa: CASRRQGFSQETQYF

j_call: TRBJ2-7
v_call: TRBV7-9
clone_size: NA
d_call: TRBD2
cdr3_nt: TGTGCCAGCAGTTCCCGGACTAGCGGCACCTACGAGCAGTACTTC
cdr3_aa: CASSSRTSGTYEQYF

j_call: TRBJ2-6
v_call: TRBV7-2
clone_size: once
d_call: TRBD2
cdr3_nt: TGTGCCAGCACCGAAGCGGGGGTGGCTGGGGCCAACGTCCTGACTTTC
cdr3_aa: CASTEAGVAGANVLTF

j_call: TRBJ1-1
v_call: TRBV28
clone_size: NA
d_call: NA
cdr3_nt: TGTGCCAGCAGTTTCCCGGGGACTTCTGAAGCTTTCTTT
cdr3_aa: CASSFPGTSEAFF

j_call: TRBJ1-1
v_call: TRBV5-6
clone_size: NA
d_call: TRBD1
cdr3_nt: TGTGCCAGCAGCTTGGCCGAACAGGGGGGGCCTTTCTTT
cdr3_aa: CASSLAEQGGPFF

j_call: TRBJ1-5
v_call: TRBV28
clone_size: once
d_call: TRBD1
cdr3_nt: TGTGCCAGCAGTTCCCCCGATGGACAGGGTAGTCAGCCCCAGCATTTT
cdr3_aa: CASSSPDGQGSQPQHF

j_call: TRBJ1-1
v_call: TRBV7-9
clone_size: NA
d_call: TRBD1
cdr3_nt: TGTGCCAGCAGCTTAGGCGGGACAGGGGGGAACACTGAAGCTTTCTTT
cdr3_aa: CASSLGGTGGNTEAFF

j_call: TRBJ2-5
v_call: TRBV14
clone_size: NA
d_call: TRBD1
cdr3_nt: TGTGCCAGCAGCCAAGGGACAGGGTGGGAAGAGACCCAGTACTTC
cdr3_aa: CASSQGTGWEETQYF

j_call: TRBJ1-2
v_call: TRBV5-6
clone_size: NA
d_call: NA
cdr3_nt: TGTGCCAGCGCCCAGGTGGGTTTTGGCTACACCTTC
cdr3_aa: CASAQVGFGYTF

j_call: TRBJ2-7
v_call: TRBV6-1
clone_size: NA
d_call: NA
cdr3_nt: TGTGCCAGCAGCTCCACAGGGGGGGGCGAGCAGTACTTC
cdr3_aa: CASSSTGGGEQYF

j_call: TRBJ2-5
v_call: TRBV5-6
clone_size: NA
d_call: TRBD2
cdr3_nt: TGTGCCAGCAGCTTGGTGTCTAGCGGCCAAGAGACCCAGTACTTC
cdr3_aa: CASSLVSSGQETQYF

j_call: TRBJ1-1
v_call: TRBV7-8
clone_size: NA
d_call: NA
cdr3_nt: TGTGCCAGCAGCGTGCAGCCGCGGGTTGTAGGTACGGACACTGAAGCTTTCTTT
cdr3_aa: CASSVQPRVVGTDTEAFF

j_call: TRBJ2-5
v_call: TRBV14
clone_size: NA
d_call: TRBD2
cdr3_nt: TGTGCCAGCAGCGCCGAGCCCATAGCGGGGCTCCACCAAGAGACCCAGTACTTC
cdr3_aa: CASSAEPIAGLHQETQYF

j_call: TRBJ2-1
v_call: TRBV10-3
clone_size: NA
d_call: NA
cdr3_nt: TGTGCCATCAGACCTAGCGAAATGGACTCCTACAATGAGCAGTTCTTC
cdr3_aa: CAIRPSEMDSYNEQFF

j_call: TRBJ1-1
v_call: TRBV7-6
clone_size: NA
d_call: TRBD1
cdr3_nt: TGTGCCAGCAGCTTAGAGGCAGGGGGCTCTACTGAAGCTTTCTTT
cdr3_aa: CASSLEAGGSTEAFF

j_call: TRBJ1-4
v_call: TRBV5-1
clone_size: NA
d_call: TRBD1
cdr3_nt: TGCGCCAGCAGCACTGGCTATGGGACAGGGAGAGAAAAACTGTTTTTT
cdr3_aa: CASSTGYGTGREKLFF

j_call: TRBJ1-1
v_call: TRBV5-1
clone_size: NA
d_call: NA
cdr3_nt: TGCGCCAGCAGCTCCATATCGAGGGTCACGAACACTGAAGCTTTCTTT
cdr3_aa: CASSSISRVTNTEAFF

j_call: TRBJ2-5
v_call: TRBV27
clone_size: NA
d_call: TRBD2
cdr3_nt: TGTGCCAGCAGACCGGGACTAGTCGAGACCCAGTACTTC
cdr3_aa: CASRPGLVETQYF

j_call: TRBJ2-1
v_call: TRBV2
clone_size: NA
d_call: NA
cdr3_nt: TGTGCCAGCAGTGTTGGGGAGTTTGGGCAGTTCTTC
cdr3_aa: CASSVGEFGQFF

j_call: TRBJ2-3
v_call: TRBV7-2
clone_size: NA
d_call: NA
cdr3_nt: TGTGCCAGGGGCGGGACTTTCGGAGATACGCAGTATTTT
cdr3_aa: CARGGTFGDTQYF

j_call: TRBJ2-7
v_call: TRBV11-2
clone_size: NA
d_call: TRBD2
cdr3_nt: TGTGCCAGCAGGTCTCCGGGGGGAGGGAACGAGCAGTACTTC
cdr3_aa: CASRSPGGGNEQYF

j_call: TRBJ2-1
v_call: TRBV11-3
clone_size: NA
d_call: NA
cdr3_nt: TGTGCCAGCAGCGCCTACAGGAACAATGAGCAGTTCTTC
cdr3_aa: CASSAYRNNEQFF

j_call: TRBJ2-7
v_call: TRBV30
clone_size: NA
d_call: NA
cdr3_nt: TGTGCCTGGACCGAGGGGGGGATCGAGCAGTACTTC
cdr3_aa: CAWTEGGIEQYF

j_call: TRBJ1-1
v_call: TRBV28
clone_size: NA
d_call: NA
cdr3_nt: TGTGCCAGCAGTATACCGGGACCCCAGGGGAGTGAAGCTTTCTTT
cdr3_aa: CASSIPGPQGSEAFF

j_call: TRBJ1-4
v_call: TRBV7-9
clone_size: NA
d_call: TRBD1
cdr3_nt: TGTGCCAGCAGCTGGGACAGCCTTAATGAAAAACTGTTTTTT
cdr3_aa: CASSWDSLNEKLFF

j_call: TRBJ2-1
v_call: TRBV5-4
clone_size: once
d_call: TRBD1
cdr3_nt: TGTGCCAGCAGCTCCCGGGACAGACACAATGAGCAGTTCTTC
cdr3_aa: CASSSRDRHNEQFF

j_call: TRBJ2-3
v_call: TRBV7-8
clone_size: NA
d_call: NA
cdr3_nt: TGTGCCAGCATTGAACGGAGATTCACAGATACGCAGTATTTT
cdr3_aa: CASIERRFTDTQYF

j_call: TRBJ2-3
v_call: TRBV6-5
clone_size: once
d_call: TRBD1
cdr3_nt: TGTGCCAGCAGGGACAGGGGGGGCACAGATACGCAGTATTTT
cdr3_aa: CASRDRGGTDTQYF

j_call: TRBJ2-7
v_call: TRBV6-5
clone_size: NA
d_call: NA
cdr3_nt: TGTGCCAGCGGAACAGACTACGAGCAGTACTTC
cdr3_aa: CASGTDYEQYF

j_call: TRBJ1-1
v_call: TRBV28
clone_size: NA
d_call: TRBD1
cdr3_nt: TGTGCCATAAGAAACAGGGGTCCCAACATGAACACTGAAGCTTTCTTT
cdr3_aa: CAIRNRGPNMNTEAFF

j_call: TRBJ2-1
v_call: TRBV27
clone_size: NA
d_call: NA
cdr3_nt: TGTGCCAGCGATTCACAGTTCCCCTACAATGAGCAGTTCTTC
cdr3_aa: CASDSQFPYNEQFF

j_call: TRBJ2-5
v_call: TRBV5-1
clone_size: NA
d_call: TRBD1
cdr3_nt: TGCGCCAGCAGCAAATCGGACAGGGTACCGGGAAGGGAGACCCAGTACTTC
cdr3_aa: CASSKSDRVPGRETQYF

j_call: TRBJ2-1
v_call: TRBV6-1
clone_size: NA
d_call: NA
cdr3_nt: TGTGCCAGCAGTGACGGGGGTCCCGATGAGCAGTTCTTC
cdr3_aa: CASSDGGPDEQFF

j_call: TRBJ1-6
v_call: TRBV6-1
clone_size: NA
d_call: TRBD1
cdr3_nt: TGTGCCAGCAGTGCGTTAAGACAGGGGAATTCATCCCTCCACTTT
cdr3_aa: CASSALRQGNSSLHF

j_call: TRBJ1-1
v_call: TRBV29-1
clone_size: NA
d_call: NA
cdr3_nt: TGCAGCGTTGTCGAGCTGAACACTGAAGCTTTCTTT
cdr3_aa: CSVVELNTEAFF

j_call: TRBJ1-4
v_call: TRBV27
clone_size: NA
d_call: TRBD1
cdr3_nt: TGTGCCAGCAGTAATGGACAGGGGTATGAAAAACTGTTTTTT
cdr3_aa: CASSNGQGYEKLFF

j_call: TRBJ2-7
v_call: TRBV6-6
clone_size: NA
d_call: TRBD1
cdr3_nt: TGTGCCAGCAGTTACGCCGGGACAGGGTGGGACGAGCAGTACTTC
cdr3_aa: CASSYAGTGWDEQYF

j_call: TRBJ1-4
v_call: TRBV6-6
clone_size: NA
d_call: NA
cdr3_nt: TGTGCCAGCAGTTACTCAGCTGGAGGGCTTAGGGAAAAACTGTTTTTT
cdr3_aa: CASSYSAGGLREKLFF

j_call: TRBJ1-2
v_call: TRBV7-2
clone_size: NA
d_call: NA
cdr3_nt: TGTGCCAGCAGCCCCGGACTCAGCAACTATGGCTACACCTTC
cdr3_aa: CASSPGLSNYGYTF

j_call: TRBJ2-7
v_call: TRBV29-1
clone_size: NA
d_call: TRBD1
cdr3_nt: TGCAGCGTTGAGGGGACAGGGGGCGTCGAGCAGTACTTC
cdr3_aa: CSVEGTGGVEQYF

j_call: TRBJ1-1
v_call: TRBV28
clone_size: NA
d_call: NA
cdr3_nt: TGTGCCAGCAGCCTTGGCTCCTTTTCCGGACAGACGAGGGAAGCTTTCTTT
cdr3_aa: CASSLGSFSGQTREAFF

j_call: TRBJ2-5
v_call: TRBV5-1
clone_size: NA
d_call: TRBD1
cdr3_nt: TGCGCCAGCAGCTTTCTCGGGACAGAGAAGGAGACCCAGTACTTC
cdr3_aa: CASSFLGTEKETQYF